Following are 4 T cell receptor beta chains from one sample sequenced in a study of cytotoxic CD8 clonotypes in ibrutinib-treated CLL. The repertoire was sequenced with immunoSEQ multiplex PCR; TCRdb's copy has only in-frame clones and lacks some. The data show a few hundred thousand clones, roughly 71% seen once. Sequences were derived from PBMCs, sampled after 36 months of ibrutinib treatment. These receptors all come from a human donor with chronic lymphocytic leukemia.

This sequence joins TRBV4-1 and TRBJ1-3; D gene uncertain. This CDR3 has 15 residues. From germline, CDR1 is MGHRA and CDR2 YSYEKL. Trimming shortened V by 3 bases and J by 0 bases, and 9 bases separated the two germline ends. CDR3 amino acids: CASSHPESSGNTIYF. The CDR3 DNA sequence: TGCGCCAGCAGCCATCCGGAGAGCTCTGGAAACACCATATATTTT.

V is TRBV15 and J is TRBJ2-1; D call uncertain. This CDR3 is built from 13 residues. Germline V gene lookup returns CDR1 LNHNV and CDR2 YYDKDF (reference sequence). The V gene lost 5 bases and the J gene lost 4 bases, with 9 bases spanning the gap. CDR3 amino acids: CATSPLGYNEQFF. As DNA, the CDR3 is TGTGCCACCAGCCCGTTGGGGTACAATGAGCAGTTCTTC.

This chain uses TRBV9 with TRBJ2-3, with TRBD2 matching 12 bases. CDR1 is SGDLS and CDR2 is YYNGEE in the germline V gene. Trimming cost V 4 bases and J 2 bases; bases outside gene matches: 8. The CDR3 contains 17 residues. The CDR3 sequence: CASSLRTSGAFTDTQYF. For the CDR3, the DNA is TGTGCCAGCAGCCTTCGGACTAGCGGGGCGTTCACAGATACGCAGTATTTT.

This clone has just a few counts. As DNA, the CDR3 is TGCGCCAGCAGCCAAGTGGGGGCTAACTATGGCTACACCTTC. Translation: CASSQVGANYGYTF. The V and J genes are TRBV4-1 and TRBJ1-2; D might be TRBD1 (5 bases). The CDR3 covers 14 residues. CDR1 and CDR2 from the germline V gene are MGHRA and YSYEKL. V lost 1 base to trimming and J lost 0 bases, with 6 bases between them.